These T cell receptor beta chains were read from a single sample in a study of CD8 T cells in ankylosing spondylitis. TCRdb reprocessed the 5' RACE reads via MiXCR and lists one record per CDR3 protein. The table has some 840,000 distinct CDR3 sequences, about 11% seen once. Sequencing was performed on blood, either unsorted or a sorted T cell fraction (not recorded which). These receptors were taken from a male donor with ankylosing spondylitis. The CDR3 runs from the conserved cysteine through the conserved F or W. Each record gives: V gene, CDR3 protein.

>TRBV15
CATSRGDRGQQETQYF
>TRBV5-1
CASSLARLAGDEQFF
>TRBV20-1
CSARDLAGGHYNEQFF
>TRBV6-5
CASSYSGPSIDEQFF
>TRBV20-1
CSARDSWSTGELFF
>TRBV20-1
CSAVGPPLDTQYF
>TRBV7-9
CASSLTGGRNTGELFF
>TRBV20-1
CSARDLGTSGYNEQFF
>TRBV7-2
CASSPGQGRPYEQYF
>TRBV29-1
CSVDGSDHSTDTQYF
>TRBV20-1
CSATRDGGTKNIQYF
>TRBV28
CASSLHTGGPGELFF
>TRBV11-2
CASSPISGRDTQYF
>TRBV20-1
CSARGPMNTEAFF
>TRBV7-2
CASTPRAGPGELFF
>TRBV20-1
CSARAATNTEAFF
>TRBV18
CASSPGGQSDTQYF
>TRBV20-1
CSATGSSTDTQYF
>TRBV11-2
CASSLVGLAGGFNYEQYF
>TRBV20-1
CSARGNSGGWNTGELFF
>TRBV2
CASSDQGAPDTQYF
>TRBV12-3/TRBV12-4
CASSRQGRGLEAFF
>TRBV20-1
CSASTQGRQETQYF
>TRBV28
CASSWYRGSNEKLFF
>TRBV18
CASSPQTGHQPQHF
>TRBV27
CASSPLQGEGEKLFF
>TRBV7-3
CASSFLVRGEQYF
>TRBV11-2
CASSLDGRWDTEAFF
>TRBV2
CASREGPGTEAFF
>TRBV5-5
CASSSRQGANTEAFF
>TRBV18
CASSPMQGVSSYNEQFF
>TRBV7-2
CASSSDGTGNSPLHF
>TRBV7-9
CASSLDRDTEKLFF
>TRBV7-2
CASSITGTSGTDTQYF
>TRBV12-3/TRBV12-4
CASTWEGLNTEAFF
>TRBV6-1
CASSVKYNEQFF
>TRBV24-1
CATSEFPSGGRGDNEQFF
>TRBV4-2
CASSQVGTGGSYNEQFF
>TRBV29-1
CSANPSGVYNEQFF
>TRBV11-2
CASSPGTVEETQYF